Listed below are T cell receptor beta chains from one sample, sequenced in a study of technical replicates of blood from a few donors. TCRdb keeps only in-frame clones here, not all; method: immunoSEQ multiplex PCR. The sample lists about 73,000 clones, 93% seen once, with 0.25% to 0.3% in the top ten. Sequencing was carried out using T cells isolated from PBMCs. These receptors all stem from a human donor in good health. The CDR3 runs from the conserved cysteine through the conserved F or W. For some rows the clone size is stated as once, few or many, or as a class when expanded; others skip it.

clone_size: once; v_call: TRBV29-1; cdr3_length: 13; j_call: TRBJ2-5; cdr3_aa: CSAEGGLRETQYF
clone_size: few; v_call: TRBV14; cdr3_length: 19; j_call: TRBJ2-3; cdr3_aa: CASSQLRGAGTGITDTQYF
clone_size: NA; v_call: TRBV11-2; cdr3_length: 17; j_call: TRBJ2-7; cdr3_aa: CASSSIRGPRSSYEQYF
clone_size: NA; v_call: TRBV7-9; cdr3_length: 15; j_call: TRBJ1-3; cdr3_aa: CASRTGGSSGNTIYF
clone_size: NA; v_call: TRBV7-8; cdr3_length: 17; j_call: TRBJ2-7; cdr3_aa: CASSIAYGGGLSYEQYF
clone_size: NA; v_call: TRBV4-2; cdr3_length: 15; j_call: TRBJ1-2; cdr3_aa: CASSQGGRADFGYTF
clone_size: NA; v_call: TRBV5-1; cdr3_length: 13; j_call: TRBJ2-1; cdr3_aa: CASSLGGANEQFF
clone_size: NA; v_call: TRBV5-1; cdr3_length: 14; j_call: TRBJ2-5; cdr3_aa: CASSLEGGLETQYF
clone_size: NA; v_call: TRBV4-1; cdr3_length: 14; j_call: TRBJ1-1; cdr3_aa: CASSPWGKNTEAFF
clone_size: many; v_call: TRBV28; cdr3_length: 19; j_call: TRBJ2-3; cdr3_aa: CASSLRQEGTHTHTDTQYF
clone_size: NA; v_call: TRBV4-2; cdr3_length: 17; j_call: TRBJ2-1; cdr3_aa: CASSQGDGRSSYNEQFF
clone_size: NA; v_call: TRBV7-9; cdr3_length: 16; j_call: TRBJ2-5; cdr3_aa: CASSSQTSGRQETQYF
clone_size: NA; v_call: TRBV5-5; cdr3_length: 16; j_call: TRBJ1-2; cdr3_aa: CASSLVGGEMDYGYTF
clone_size: few; v_call: TRBV21-1; cdr3_length: 16; j_call: TRBJ2-7; cdr3_aa: CASSKVVVSSAYEQYF
clone_size: NA; v_call: TRBV28; cdr3_length: 17; j_call: TRBJ2-7; cdr3_aa: CASSLLGTSGRAAEQYF
clone_size: NA; v_call: TRBV7-6; cdr3_length: 14; j_call: TRBJ2-2; cdr3_aa: CASSVLRGTGELFF
clone_size: NA; v_call: TRBV5-1; cdr3_length: 14; j_call: TRBJ1-5; cdr3_aa: CASSPTGDSQPQHF
clone_size: NA; v_call: TRBV10-3; cdr3_length: 17; j_call: TRBJ2-2; cdr3_aa: CAISESLTGPDTGELFF
clone_size: NA; v_call: TRBV27; cdr3_length: 18; j_call: TRBJ1-2; cdr3_aa: CASSLSSPLEGRYYGYTF
clone_size: once; v_call: TRBV15; cdr3_length: 18; j_call: TRBJ1-4; cdr3_aa: CATKLGSLGDRVWEKLFF
clone_size: NA; v_call: TRBV5-1; cdr3_length: 15; j_call: TRBJ2-5; cdr3_aa: CASRETGTGPRTQYF
clone_size: once; v_call: TRBV10-3; cdr3_length: 15; j_call: TRBJ1-2; cdr3_aa: CAIREQGEAIYGYTF
clone_size: NA; v_call: TRBV4-1; cdr3_length: 17; j_call: TRBJ1-3; cdr3_aa: CASSQEAMGGIGNTIYF
clone_size: NA; v_call: TRBV5-6; cdr3_length: 15; j_call: TRBJ2-5; cdr3_aa: CASSLGRGVWETQYF
clone_size: few; v_call: TRBV27; cdr3_length: 16; j_call: TRBJ2-7; cdr3_aa: CASSLLVSGGTYEQYF
clone_size: NA; v_call: TRBV30; cdr3_length: 15; j_call: TRBJ1-2; cdr3_aa: CAWSASGGRNYGYTF
clone_size: once; v_call: TRBV7-2; cdr3_length: 12; j_call: TRBJ1-1; cdr3_aa: CASSPGAGEAFF
clone_size: NA; v_call: TRBV11-1; cdr3_length: 13; j_call: TRBJ1-2; cdr3_aa: CASSSQGILGYTF
clone_size: NA; v_call: TRBV27; cdr3_length: 13; j_call: TRBJ2-7; cdr3_aa: CASSWGGLNEQYF
clone_size: NA; v_call: TRBV9; cdr3_length: 15; j_call: TRBJ1-2; cdr3_aa: CASSVSAGAGGGYTF
clone_size: NA; v_call: TRBV5-4; cdr3_length: 13; j_call: TRBJ2-7; cdr3_aa: CASRWDSSYEQYF
clone_size: NA; v_call: TRBV7-2; cdr3_length: 15; j_call: TRBJ2-7; cdr3_aa: CASSPGGAGGYEQYF
clone_size: NA; v_call: TRBV7-9; cdr3_length: 16; j_call: TRBJ1-5; cdr3_aa: CASSLGAGNSNQPQHF